These T cell receptor beta chains were read from a single sample in a study of T-cell reconstitution after alpha-beta-depleted transplantation in children. TCRdb itself ran the PCR reads through MiXCR, one entry per CDR3 protein. The table lists over 85,000 distinct CDR3 sequences, approximately 8% of them singletons. This material consisted of PBMCs, taken before TCRalphabeta/CD19-depleted stem cell transplant. The receptors derive from a boy aged 2 to 10 with acute lymphoblastic leukemia, due to receive a stem cell transplant. The CDR3 runs from the conserved cysteine through the conserved F or W. A D gene is named only where the DNA matches it firmly. Some rows mark clone size as missing; the rest say once, few, many or name a class of expanded clone.

DNA,CDR3,J,D,V,size
TGTGCCAGCAGTGTAAGGGACATTGACAATCAGCCCCAGCATTTT,CASSVRDIDNQPQHF,TRBJ1-5,.,TRBV2,few
TGCAGTGCTAGCTTCCCACAGGGCGGCAATCAGCCCCAGCATTTT,CSASFPQGGNQPQHF,TRBJ1-5,.,TRBV20-1,.
TGCAGCGTTGCACGGCAGGGGGGGGCAGAGACCCAGTACTTC,CSVARQGGAETQYF,TRBJ2-5,.,TRBV29-1,many
TGTGCCAGCAGCCATGTACAGACAGGGCTTAACACCGGGGAGCTGTTTTTT,CASSHVQTGLNTGELFF,TRBJ2-2,TRBD1,TRBV3-1,.
TGTGCCAGCAGTTACTTGGTAGACAGGGGGTGGGCCACTGAAGCTTTCTTT,CASSYLVDRGWATEAFF,TRBJ1-1,TRBD1,TRBV6-5,many
TGTGCCAGCAGCTTAGCCTCCGCAGGGAACAATCAGCCCCAGCATTTT,CASSLASAGNNQPQHF,TRBJ1-5,.,TRBV7-8,few
TGTGCCATCAGTGAACCTAGCGGGAGGAGCTCCTACAATGAGCAGTTCTTC,CAISEPSGRSSYNEQFF,TRBJ2-1,TRBD2,TRBV10-3,many
TGCAGCGGAGGGGACAGGGGGAACACTGAAGCTTTCTTT,CSGGDRGNTEAFF,TRBJ1-1,TRBD1,TRBV29-1,.
TGTGCCAGCAGCTTAGAATCTGGAGGGGCGGATGGAAACACCATATATTTT,CASSLESGGADGNTIYF,TRBJ1-3,.,TRBV7-9,.
TGCGCCAGCAGCTCCCCCGCCCGGACTAGCGGGGGGGCCAGGGAGACCCAGTACTTC,CASSSPARTSGGARETQYF,TRBJ2-5,TRBD2,TRBV5-1,few
TGCAGTGCTAGAGAGGCGGGATTCTTGGAGAAGGGAGCTGAAGCTTTCTTT,CSAREAGFLEKGAEAFF,TRBJ1-1,.,TRBV20-1,many
TGCAGTGCTACGAAACCGACGGAAAGCAATCAGCCCCAGCATTTT,CSATKPTESNQPQHF,TRBJ1-5,.,TRBV20-1,many
TGTGCCAGCAGCTTTCTTCCGTCAGGGAACTATGGCTACACCTTC,CASSFLPSGNYGYTF,TRBJ1-2,.,TRBV7-2,many
TGCGCCAGCAGCTTGGGTATTCCAGGTACCTACGAGCAGTACTTC,CASSLGIPGTYEQYF,TRBJ2-7,.,TRBV5-1,many
TGTGCCAACAGTTTTGGACAGCCGAATCAGCCCCAGCATTTT,CANSFGQPNQPQHF,TRBJ1-5,.,TRBV12-3/TRBV12-4,few
TGTGCCAGCAGTTACCCCCCGGGGAGGTCTAGTACCGATGAGCAGTTCTTC,CASSYPPGRSSTDEQFF,TRBJ2-1,.,TRBV6-5,.
TGTGCCAGCAGCCTCGGGACAGACTGGAGAAAACTGTTTTTT,CASSLGTDWRKLFF,TRBJ1-4,TRBD1,TRBV5-6,many
TGTGCCAGCAGTTGGGACAACAATCAGCCCCAGCATTTT,CASSWDNNQPQHF,TRBJ1-5,.,TRBV6-6,.
TGTGCCAGCAGCTTATTCCTAGCGGGGACGACCGGCGGGGAGCTGTTTTTT,CASSLFLAGTTGGELFF,TRBJ2-2,TRBD2,TRBV7-9,few
TGTGCCAGCAGCCCCGGGACAGACACCGGGGAGCTGTTTTTT,CASSPGTDTGELFF,TRBJ2-2,TRBD1,TRBV5-7,many
TGTGCCAGTTTACAGGATTACGAGCAGTACTTC,CASLQDYEQYF,TRBJ2-7,.,TRBV2,many
TGTGCCACCAGTGCCCAAAACAGGGGAGAGACCCAGTACTTC,CATSAQNRGETQYF,TRBJ2-5,TRBD1,TRBV24-1,many
TGCAGTGCTAGCCCCGGGTTCTCAGATACGCAGTATTTT,CSASPGFSDTQYF,TRBJ2-3,.,TRBV20-1,few
TGTGCCAGCGGGAGGGGGGGGTCCTACAATGAGCAGTTCTTC,CASGRGGSYNEQFF,TRBJ2-1,.,TRBV2,few
TGTGCCAGCAGCCTGGACAGGGGCGAGCAGTACTTC,CASSLDRGEQYF,TRBJ2-7,TRBD1,TRBV13,.
TGTGCCAGCAGTCCGGGACAGGGGCTTGACTATGGCTACACCTTC,CASSPGQGLDYGYTF,TRBJ1-2,TRBD1,TRBV12-3/TRBV12-4,many